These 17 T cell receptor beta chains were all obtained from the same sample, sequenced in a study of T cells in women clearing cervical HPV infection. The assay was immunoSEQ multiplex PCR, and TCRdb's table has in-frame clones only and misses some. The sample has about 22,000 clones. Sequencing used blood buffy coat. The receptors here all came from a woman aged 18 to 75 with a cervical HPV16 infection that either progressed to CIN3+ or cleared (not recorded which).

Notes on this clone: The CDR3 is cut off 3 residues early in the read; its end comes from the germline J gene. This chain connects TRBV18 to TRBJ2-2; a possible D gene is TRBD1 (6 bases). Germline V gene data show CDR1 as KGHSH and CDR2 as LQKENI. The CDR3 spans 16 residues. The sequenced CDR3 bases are TGTGCCAGCTCACTCCGACAGGCTACAACTAATGAAAAG. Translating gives CASSLRQATTNEK. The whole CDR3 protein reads CASSLRQATTNEKLFF.

CDR3 DNA (partial): TGCAGTGCTAGAGGGGGACAGGGGTCGGGCGAG. This encodes CSARGGQGSGE. The CDR3 reads in full as CSARGGQGSGEQYF. The rearrangement joins TRBV20-1 to TRBJ2-7; 10 nucleotides align to TRBD1. The CDR3 end falls 3 residues outside the read, so it is completed with the germline J gene. The CDR3 length is 14 residues. V lost 1 base to trimming and J lost 6 bases; unmatched junction nucleotides: 6. Germline V gene sequence: CDR1 DFQATT, CDR2 SNEGSKA (reference sequence).

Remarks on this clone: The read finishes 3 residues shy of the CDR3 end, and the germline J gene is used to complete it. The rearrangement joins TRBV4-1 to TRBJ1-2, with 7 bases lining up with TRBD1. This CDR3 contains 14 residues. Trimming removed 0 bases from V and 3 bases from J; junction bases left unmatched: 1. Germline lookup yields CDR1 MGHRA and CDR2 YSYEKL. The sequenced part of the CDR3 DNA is TGCGCCAGCAGCCAAGACGGACAGGACTATGGC. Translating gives CASSQDGQDYG. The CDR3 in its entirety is CASSQDGQDYGYTF.

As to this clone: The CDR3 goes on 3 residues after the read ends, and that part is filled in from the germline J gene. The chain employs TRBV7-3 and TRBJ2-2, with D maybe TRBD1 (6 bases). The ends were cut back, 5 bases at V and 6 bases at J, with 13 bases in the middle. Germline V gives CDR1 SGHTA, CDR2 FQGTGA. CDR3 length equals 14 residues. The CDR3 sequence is CASSPNHRAGELFF. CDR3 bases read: TGTGCCAGCAGCCCGAATCACAGGGCCGGGGAG.

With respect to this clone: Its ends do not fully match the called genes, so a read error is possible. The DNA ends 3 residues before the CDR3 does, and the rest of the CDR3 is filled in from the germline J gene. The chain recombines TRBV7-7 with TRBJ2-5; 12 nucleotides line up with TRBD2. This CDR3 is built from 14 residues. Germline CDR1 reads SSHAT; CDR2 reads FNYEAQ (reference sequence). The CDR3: CASSLELAGGTQYF. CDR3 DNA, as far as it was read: TGTGCTAGCAGCTTAGAACTAGCGGGGGGCACC.

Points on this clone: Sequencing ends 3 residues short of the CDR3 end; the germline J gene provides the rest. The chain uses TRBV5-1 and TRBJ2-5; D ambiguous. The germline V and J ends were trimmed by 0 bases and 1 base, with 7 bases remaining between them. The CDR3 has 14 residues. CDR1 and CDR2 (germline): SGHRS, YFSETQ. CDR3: CASSLDSVQETQYF. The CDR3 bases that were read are TGCGCCAGCAGCTTGGATTCTGTCCAAGAGACC.

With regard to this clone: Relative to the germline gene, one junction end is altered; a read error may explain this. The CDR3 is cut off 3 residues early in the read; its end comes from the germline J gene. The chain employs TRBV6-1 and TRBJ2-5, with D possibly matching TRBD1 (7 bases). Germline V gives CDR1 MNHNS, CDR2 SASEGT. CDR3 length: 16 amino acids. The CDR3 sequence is CATSEGVRRGDETQYF. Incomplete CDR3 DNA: TGTGCCACCAGTGAAGGGGTGCGCAGGGGGGACGAGACC.

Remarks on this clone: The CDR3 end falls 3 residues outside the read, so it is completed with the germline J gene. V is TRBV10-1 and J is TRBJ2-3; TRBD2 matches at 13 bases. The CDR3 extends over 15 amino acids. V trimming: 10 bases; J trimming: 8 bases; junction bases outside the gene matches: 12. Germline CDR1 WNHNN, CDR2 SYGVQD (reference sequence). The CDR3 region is CANRDLRTSGSTQYF. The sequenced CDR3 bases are TGCGCCAACCGAGACCTCCGGACTAGCGGGAGTACG.

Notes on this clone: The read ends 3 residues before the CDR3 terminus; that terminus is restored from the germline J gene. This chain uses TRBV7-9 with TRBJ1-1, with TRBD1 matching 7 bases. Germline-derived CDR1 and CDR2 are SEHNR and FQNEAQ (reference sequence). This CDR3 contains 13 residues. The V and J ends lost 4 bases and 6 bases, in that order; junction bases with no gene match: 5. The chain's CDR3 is CASSSGTAAEAFF. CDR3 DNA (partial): TGTGCCAGCAGCTCCGGGACAGCCGCTGAA.

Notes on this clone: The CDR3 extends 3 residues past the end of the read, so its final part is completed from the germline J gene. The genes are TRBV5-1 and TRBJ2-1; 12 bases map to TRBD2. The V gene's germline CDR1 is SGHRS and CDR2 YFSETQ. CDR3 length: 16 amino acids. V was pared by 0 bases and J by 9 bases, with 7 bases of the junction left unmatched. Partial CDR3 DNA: TGCGCCAGCAGCTTGGTGTCTAGCGGGGGGGCCAGTGAG. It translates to CASSLVSSGGASE. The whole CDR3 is CASSLVSSGGASEQFF.

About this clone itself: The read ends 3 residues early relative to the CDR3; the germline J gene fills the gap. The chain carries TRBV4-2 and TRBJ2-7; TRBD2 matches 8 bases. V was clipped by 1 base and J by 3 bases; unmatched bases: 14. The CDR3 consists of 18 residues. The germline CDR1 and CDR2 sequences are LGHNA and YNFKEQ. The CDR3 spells CASSQAISPAGDLYEQYF. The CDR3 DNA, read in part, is TGTGCCAGCAGCCAAGCGATAAGTCCAGCGGGGGACCTCTACGAG.

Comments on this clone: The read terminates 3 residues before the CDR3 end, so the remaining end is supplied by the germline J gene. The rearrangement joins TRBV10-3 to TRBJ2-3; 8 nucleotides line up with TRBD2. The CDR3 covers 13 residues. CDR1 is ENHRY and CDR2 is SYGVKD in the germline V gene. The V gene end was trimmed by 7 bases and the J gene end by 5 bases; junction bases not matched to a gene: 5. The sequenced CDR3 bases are TGTGCCATCATGGGTAGCGGGGAAGATACG. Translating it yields CAIMGSGEDT. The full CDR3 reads CAIMGSGEDTQYF.

CDR3 residues: CAWSAGGNTGELFF. The CDR3 bases that were read are TGTGCCTGGAGTGCAGGGGGCAACACCGGGGAG. The chain combines TRBV30 with TRBJ2-2; 8 nucleotides match TRBD1. The read ends 3 residues early relative to the CDR3; the germline J gene fills the gap. The length of the CDR3 is 14 residues. CDR1 and CDR2 from the germline V gene are GTSNPN and SVGIG (reference sequence). J was trimmed by 2 bases and V by 1 base; bases with no gene match: 0.

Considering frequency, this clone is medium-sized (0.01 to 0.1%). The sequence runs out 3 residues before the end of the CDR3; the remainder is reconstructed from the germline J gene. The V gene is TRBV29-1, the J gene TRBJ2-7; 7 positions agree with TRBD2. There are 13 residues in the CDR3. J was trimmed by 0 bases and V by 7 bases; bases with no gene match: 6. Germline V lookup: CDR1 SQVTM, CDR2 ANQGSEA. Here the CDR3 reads CSGRGGTSYEQYF. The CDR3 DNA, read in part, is TGCAGCGGGCGCGGGGGAACCTCCTACGAG.

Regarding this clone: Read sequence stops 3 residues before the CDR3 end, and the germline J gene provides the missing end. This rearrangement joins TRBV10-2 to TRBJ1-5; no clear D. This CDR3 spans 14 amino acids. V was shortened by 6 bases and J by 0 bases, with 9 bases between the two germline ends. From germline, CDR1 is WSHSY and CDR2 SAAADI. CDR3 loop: CASSRRYSNQPQHF. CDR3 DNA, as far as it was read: TGCGCCAGCAGCAGGAGATATAGCAATCAGCCC.

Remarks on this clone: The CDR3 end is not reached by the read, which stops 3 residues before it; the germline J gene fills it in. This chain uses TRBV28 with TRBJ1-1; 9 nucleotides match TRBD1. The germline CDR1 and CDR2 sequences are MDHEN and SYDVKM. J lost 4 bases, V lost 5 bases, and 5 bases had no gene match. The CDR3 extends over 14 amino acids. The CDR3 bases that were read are TGTGCCAGCAGTCTCTCGACAGGGGGCACTGAA. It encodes CASSLSTGGTE. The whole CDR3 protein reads CASSLSTGGTEAFF.

The part of the CDR3 DNA that was read is TGTGCCAGCAGCTTAGGGACAGGTGGAACCTACGAG. Encoded protein: CASSLGTGGTYE. In full, the CDR3 is CASSLGTGGTYEQYF. This chain joins TRBV11-2 and TRBJ2-7, with TRBD1 matching 7 bases. The DNA ends 3 residues before the CDR3 does, and the rest of the CDR3 is filled in from the germline J gene. This CDR3 contains 15 residues. V shed 1 base, J shed 2 bases, and the junction held 5 bases outside the gene matches. Per germline, CDR1 SGHAT and CDR2 FQNNGV.